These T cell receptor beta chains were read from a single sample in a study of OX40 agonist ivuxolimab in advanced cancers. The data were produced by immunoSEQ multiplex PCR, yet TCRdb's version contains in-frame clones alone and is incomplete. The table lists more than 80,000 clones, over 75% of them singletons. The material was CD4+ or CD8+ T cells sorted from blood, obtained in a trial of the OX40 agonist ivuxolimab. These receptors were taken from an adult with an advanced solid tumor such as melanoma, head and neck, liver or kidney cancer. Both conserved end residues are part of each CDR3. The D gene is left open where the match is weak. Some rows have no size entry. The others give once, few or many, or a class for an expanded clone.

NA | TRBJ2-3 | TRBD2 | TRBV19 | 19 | TGTGCCAGTAGTAGGGCGGATGGCACTAGCGGGCCGGGTAGGGATACGCAGTATTTT | CASSRADGTSGPGRDTQYF
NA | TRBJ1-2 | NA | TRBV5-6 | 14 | TGTGCCAGCAGCTTGGAGGTGGGGAGTTATGGCTACACCTTC | CASSLEVGSYGYTF
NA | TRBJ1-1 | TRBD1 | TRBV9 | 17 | TGTGCCAGCAGCGTCCTTTTTGGACAGGGGGGGAACACTGAAGCTTTCTTT | CASSVLFGQGGNTEAFF
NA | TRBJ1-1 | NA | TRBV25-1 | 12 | TGTGCCAGCAGTGTCTCTAACAGGGAGGCTTTCTTT | CASSVSNREAFF
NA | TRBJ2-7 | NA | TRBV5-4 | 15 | TGTGCCAGCAGCTTGGGACTAGAGGTATCTTACGAGCAGTACTTC | CASSLGLEVSYEQYF
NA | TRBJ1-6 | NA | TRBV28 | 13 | TGTGCCAGCAGCCCTGGCCAGCCCACATCCCTCCACTTT | CASSPGQPTSLHF
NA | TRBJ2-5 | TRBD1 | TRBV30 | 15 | TGTGCCTGGAGTGTAAACAGGGGTATACGGGAGACCCAGTACTTC | CAWSVNRGIRETQYF
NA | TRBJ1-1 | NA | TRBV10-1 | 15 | TGCGCCAGCAGTGAGTCGAATCGGGGGTCCACTGAAGCTTTCTTT | CASSESNRGSTEAFF
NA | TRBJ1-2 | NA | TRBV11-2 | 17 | TGTGCCAGCAGCCCTTACCGCGGAGGCAACCCAAACTATGGCTACACCTTC | CASSPYRGGNPNYGYTF
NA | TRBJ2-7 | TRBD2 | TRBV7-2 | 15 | TGTGCCAGCAGCTTAGCGGGCGGGAGGGCAGCCGAGCAGTACTTC | CASSLAGGRAAEQYF
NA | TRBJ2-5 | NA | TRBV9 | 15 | TGTGCCAGCAGCGTAGCTGGGACCTTACAAGGGACCCAGTACTTC | CASSVAGTLQGTQYF
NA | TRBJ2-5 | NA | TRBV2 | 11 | TGTGCCAGAGAACGCGGGGAGACCCAGTACTTC | CARERGETQYF
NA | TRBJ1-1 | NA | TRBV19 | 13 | TGTGCCAGTAGTATCCGGGAGAACACTGAAGCTTTCTTT | CASSIRENTEAFF
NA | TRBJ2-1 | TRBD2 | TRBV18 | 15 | TGTGCCAGCTCACCGGTAGCGGGAGTAGTTATTGAGCAGTTCTTC | CASSPVAGVVIEQFF
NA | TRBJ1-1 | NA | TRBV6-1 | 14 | TGTGCCAGCAGTCTGACTCTTTATAGCACTGAAGCTTTCTTT | CASSLTLYSTEAFF
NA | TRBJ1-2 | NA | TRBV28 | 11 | TGTGCCAGCAGTTTCCCCTATGGCTACACCTTC | CASSFPYGYTF
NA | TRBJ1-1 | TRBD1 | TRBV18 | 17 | TGTGCCAGCTCATCAGGACAGGGTGGGTTATCGAACACTGAAGCTTTCTTT | CASSSGQGGLSNTEAFF
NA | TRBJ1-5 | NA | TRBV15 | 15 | TGTGCCACCAGCAGAGATAGGACCTCCAATCAGCCCCAGCATTTT | CATSRDRTSNQPQHF
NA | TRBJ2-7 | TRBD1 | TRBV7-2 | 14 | TGTGCCAGCAGCTCGCACAGGGGGACCTACGAGCAGTACTTC | CASSSHRGTYEQYF
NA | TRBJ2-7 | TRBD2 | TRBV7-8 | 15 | TGTGCCAGCAGCCAGGGGACTAGCGGGACCTACGAGCAGTACTTC | CASSQGTSGTYEQYF
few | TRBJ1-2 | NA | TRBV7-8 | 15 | TGTGCCAGCAGCTTAGAGTGGGCCAGCTTAGTTGGCTACACCTTC | CASSLEWASLVGYTF
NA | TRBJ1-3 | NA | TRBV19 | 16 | TGTGCCAGTAGTATAGCAGGGGTGCGCTCTGGAAACACCATATATTTT | CASSIAGVRSGNTIYF
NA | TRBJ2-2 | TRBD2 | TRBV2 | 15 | TGTGCCAGCAGTGAACTAGCGGGAGTGAGGGGGGAGCTGTTTTTT | CASSELAGVRGELFF
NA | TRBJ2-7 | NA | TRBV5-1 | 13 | TGCGCCAGCAGCCAAGAAGGGCTACGCGAGCAGTACTTC | CASSQEGLREQYF
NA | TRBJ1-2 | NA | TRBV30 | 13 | TGTGCCTGGAGTGTCAGAAGGACGTATGGCTACACCTTC | CAWSVRRTYGYTF
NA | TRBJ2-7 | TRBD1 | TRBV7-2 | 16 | TGTGCCAGCAGCCGGGACAGGCCCCTTGTTACCTACGAGCAGTACTTC | CASSRDRPLVTYEQYF
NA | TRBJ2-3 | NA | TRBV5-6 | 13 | TGTGCCTCTGGACGGGGCGCCGCAGATACGCAGTATTTT | CASGRGAADTQYF
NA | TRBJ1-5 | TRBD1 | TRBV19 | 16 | TGTGCCAGTAGTATCGGGACAGAGGATAGCAATCAGCCCCAGCATTTT | CASSIGTEDSNQPQHF
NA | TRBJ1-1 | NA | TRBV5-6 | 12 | TGTGCCAGCAGCTTGTGGGACACTGAAGCTTTCTTT | CASSLWDTEAFF
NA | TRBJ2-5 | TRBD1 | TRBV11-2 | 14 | TGTGCCAGCAGCCCCGGGACAGGTGGGGAGACCCAGTACTTC | CASSPGTGGETQYF
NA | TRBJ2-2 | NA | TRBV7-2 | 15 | TGTGCCAGCAGCCCACAGACAGGAAACACCGGGGAGCTGTTTTTT | CASSPQTGNTGELFF
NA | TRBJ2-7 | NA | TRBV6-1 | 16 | TGTGCCAGCAGTGAACTCCGGGACGACTTAACCCACGAGCAGTACTTC | CASSELRDDLTHEQYF